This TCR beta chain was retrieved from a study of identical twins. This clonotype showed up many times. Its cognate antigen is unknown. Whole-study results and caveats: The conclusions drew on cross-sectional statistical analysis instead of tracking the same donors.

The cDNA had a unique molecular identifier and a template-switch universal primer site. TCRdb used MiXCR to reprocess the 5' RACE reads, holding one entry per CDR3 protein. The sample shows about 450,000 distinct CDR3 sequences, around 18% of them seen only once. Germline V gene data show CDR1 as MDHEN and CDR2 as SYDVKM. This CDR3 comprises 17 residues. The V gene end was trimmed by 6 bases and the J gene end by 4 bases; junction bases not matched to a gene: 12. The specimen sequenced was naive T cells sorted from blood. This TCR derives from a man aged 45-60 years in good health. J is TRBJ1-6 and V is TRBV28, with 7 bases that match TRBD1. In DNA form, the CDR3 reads TGTGCCAGCAGACCTCGACAGGGCCTATTATATAATTCACCCCTCCACTTT. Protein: CASRPRQGLLYNSPLHF.